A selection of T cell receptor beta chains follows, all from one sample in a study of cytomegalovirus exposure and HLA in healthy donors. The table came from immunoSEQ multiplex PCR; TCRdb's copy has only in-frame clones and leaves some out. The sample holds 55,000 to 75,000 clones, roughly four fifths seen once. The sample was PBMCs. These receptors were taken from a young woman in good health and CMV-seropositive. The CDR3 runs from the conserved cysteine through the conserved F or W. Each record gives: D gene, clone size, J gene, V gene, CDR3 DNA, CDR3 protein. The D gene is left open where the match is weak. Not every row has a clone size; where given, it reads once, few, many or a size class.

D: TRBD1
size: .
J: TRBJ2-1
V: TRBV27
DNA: TGTGCCAGCAGTCCTTTGCCTAGACAGGGTAGGAACTACAATGAGCAGTTCTTC
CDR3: CASSPLPRQGRNYNEQFF

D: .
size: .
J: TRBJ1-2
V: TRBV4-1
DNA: TGCGCCAGCAGCCAAGAGTCAACTTACTATGGCTACACCTTC
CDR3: CASSQESTYYGYTF

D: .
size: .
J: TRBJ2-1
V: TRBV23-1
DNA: TGCGCCAGCAGCCGCCGGTGGGCTACGAATGAGCAGTTCTTC
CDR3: CASSRRWATNEQFF

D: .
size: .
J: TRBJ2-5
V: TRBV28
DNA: TGTGCCAGCAGTTTTAGCAGGGGTGTGGAGACCCAGTACTTC
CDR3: CASSFSRGVETQYF

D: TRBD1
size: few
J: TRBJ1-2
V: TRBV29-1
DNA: TGCAGCGTGATCCGGGACAGGGGGACCTATGGCTACACCTTC
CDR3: CSVIRDRGTYGYTF

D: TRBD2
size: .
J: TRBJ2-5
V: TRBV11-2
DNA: TGTGCCAGCAGCTTAGGTTTTGCGGGGGACGAAGGCCAGTACTTC
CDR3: CASSLGFAGDEGQYF

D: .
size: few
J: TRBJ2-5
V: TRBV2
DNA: TGTGCCAGCAGACTTCTTCAGGGAGAGACCCAGTACTTC
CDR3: CASRLLQGETQYF

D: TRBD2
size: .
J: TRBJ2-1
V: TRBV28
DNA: TGTGCCAGCAGTTTATTGCGCGAGGGCGGGGGGAATGAGCAGTTCTTC
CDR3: CASSLLREGGGNEQFF

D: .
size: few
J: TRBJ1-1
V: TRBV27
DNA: TGTGCCAGCAGTTTATCTTTAGGGGATGCCTTCGGCACTGAAGCTTTCTTT
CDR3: CASSLSLGDAFGTEAFF

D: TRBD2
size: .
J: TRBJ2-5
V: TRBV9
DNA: TGTGCCAGCAGCCCAATAGCGGGGCCGTACCAAGAGACCCAGTACTTC
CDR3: CASSPIAGPYQETQYF

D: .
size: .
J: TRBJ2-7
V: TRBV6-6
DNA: TGTGCCAGCAGTACGACACAGGGCTACGAGCAGTACTTC
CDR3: CASSTTQGYEQYF

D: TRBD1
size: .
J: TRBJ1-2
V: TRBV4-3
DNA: TGCGCCAGCAGCCAAGACCCCGCGACAGGGGATGGCTACACCTTC
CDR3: CASSQDPATGDGYTF

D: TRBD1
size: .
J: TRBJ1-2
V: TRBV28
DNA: TGTGCCAGCAGTTTATCAGGACAGGAAGGTGGCTACACCTTC
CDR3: CASSLSGQEGGYTF

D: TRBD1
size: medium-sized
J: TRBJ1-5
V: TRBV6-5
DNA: TGTGCCAGCAGTCCGGACAGGCCTAGCAATCAGCCCCAGCATTTT
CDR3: CASSPDRPSNQPQHF

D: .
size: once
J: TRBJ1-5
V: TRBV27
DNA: TGTGCCAGCAGTTTATCGGTGTCAGGGCCCCAGCATTTT
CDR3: CASSLSVSGPQHF

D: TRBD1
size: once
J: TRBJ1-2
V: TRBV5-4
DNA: TGTGCCAGCAGCCTGGGGACAGGGTCCTACTATGGCTACACCTTC
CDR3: CASSLGTGSYYGYTF